The source of this TCR beta chain is a study of siplizumab effects on memory and regulatory T cells. Points from the study as a whole: Proof of suppressive function in proliferating Tregs from siplizumab cultures was not established. Sequences below about 10^-5 frequency were poorly captured, limiting mapping of alloreactive clones. The study found naive T cells seemingly more diverse than memory cells and seemingly major alloresponse contributors.

The CDR3 totals 15 residues. Deletions cut 5 bases from V and 2 bases from J, with 13 bases between. Germline CDR1 reads MNHEY; CDR2 reads SVGAGI. Comments on this clone: Its target is unknown.

Using immunoSEQ multiplex PCR, the repertoire was profiled, and TCRdb retains in-frame clones only, with some absent. This sample yields 90,000 to 120,000 clones, of which less than 95% are seen a single time; roughly 0.61% belongs to the top ten. This clonotype was obtained from a human donor in good health. Input material: Tregs sorted from blood. The rearrangement joins TRBV6-5 to TRBJ1-3; D is perhaps TRBD1 (6 bases). As DNA, the CDR3 is TGTGCCAGCAGTCGCTCAACAGGGCCTGGAAACACCATATATTTT. Amino acids: CASSRSTGPGNTIYF.